Listed below are T cell receptor beta chains from one sample, sequenced in a study of T cell responses to AZD1222 COVID-19 vaccine. Profiled with immunoSEQ multiplex PCR; TCRdb holds only in-frame clones, not every one. The repertoire has around 120,000 clones, approximately 84% of them found once; the top ten carry around 7%. The sample was peripheral blood, taken on day 0 of AZD1222 vaccination. These TCRs come from an adult in good health. CDR3s include the opening cysteine and the closing phenylalanine or tryptophan. A D gene is named only where the DNA matches it firmly. Size is omitted from some rows. Given values are once, few, many or a class for expanded clones.

>-|-|TRBV2|TRBJ2-5
CASSGTEETQYF
TGTGCCAGCAGTGGGACAGAAGAGACCCAGTACTTC
>-|-|TRBV4-2|TRBJ1-1
CASSLRDGNTEAFF
TGTGCCAGCAGCCTGCGGGACGGGAACACTGAAGCTTTCTTT
>-|once|TRBV6-5|TRBJ2-1
CASSYSGLSYNEQFF
TGTGCCAGCAGTTACTCGGGGCTCTCCTACAATGAGCAGTTCTTC
>-|once|TRBV9|TRBJ1-6
CASSASMDNSPLHF
TGTGCCAGCAGCGCTTCGATGGATAATTCACCCCTCCACTTT
>-|-|TRBV5-4|TRBJ2-1
CASSATGTGSYNEQFF
TGTGCCAGCAGCGCTACCGGGACTGGCTCCTACAATGAGCAGTTCTTC
>-|once|TRBV19|TRBJ1-2
CASREGYYGYTF
TGTGCCAGTAGAGAGGGCTACTATGGCTACACCTTC
>-|-|TRBV5-6|TRBJ2-7
CASSSLRGGGYEQYF
TGTGCCAGCAGCTCCCTGAGGGGGGGCGGATACGAGCAGTACTTC
>-|-|TRBV21-1|TRBJ1-5
CASFSRTTPDLHQPQHF
TGTGCCAGCTTTTCTAGGACAACCCCTGATCTACATCAGCCCCAGCATTTT
>-|few|TRBV5-6|TRBJ2-2
CASSFDPGGTGELFF
TGTGCCAGCAGCTTTGACCCAGGTGGCACCGGGGAGCTGTTTTTT
>TRBD2|-|TRBV19|TRBJ2-3
CASSTLAGPPDTQYF
TGTGCCAGTAGTACACTAGCGGGTCCTCCGGATACGCAGTATTTT
>-|-|TRBV7-8|TRBJ1-2
CASSSLGGAVGLNYGYTF
TGTGCCAGCAGCTCACTCGGGGGCGCAGTTGGCCTTAACTATGGCTACACCTTC
>-|-|TRBV20-1|TRBJ1-2
CSAGDETNYGYTF
TGCAGTGCTGGTGACGAGACTAACTATGGCTACACCTTC
>-|-|TRBV6-4|TRBJ1-5
CASSDSPNQPQHF
TGTGCCAGCAGTGACTCCCCCAATCAGCCCCAGCATTTT
>TRBD1|-|TRBV2|TRBJ2-3
CASVGQGLGDTQYF
TGTGCCAGCGTTGGACAGGGTCTAGGGGATACGCAGTATTTT
>TRBD2|-|TRBV10-3|TRBJ2-7
CASQGEGYEQYF
TGTGCCTCGCAAGGGGAGGGGTACGAGCAGTACTTC
>-|once|TRBV3-1/TRBV3-2|TRBJ1-1
CASSQIRGAEAFF
TGTGCCAGCAGCCAAATAAGGGGTGCTGAAGCTTTCTTT
>TRBD1|-|TRBV29-1|TRBJ1-2
CSVADRGYGYTF
TGCAGCGTCGCCGACAGGGGCTATGGCTACACCTTC
>-|-|TRBV28|TRBJ1-1
CASSLPQPTEAFF
TGTGCCAGCAGTTTGCCCCAGCCGACTGAAGCTTTCTTT
>TRBD1|-|TRBV7-3|TRBJ2-2
CASSPIGQAPGELFF
TGTGCCAGCAGCCCGATCGGACAGGCTCCCGGGGAGCTGTTTTTT
>TRBD1|-|TRBV19|TRBJ1-1
CASSMTGLDTEAFF
TGTGCCAGTAGTATGACAGGGTTGGACACTGAAGCTTTCTTT
>-|-|TRBV7-9|TRBJ2-1
CASSLDEQFF
TGTGCCAGCAGCTTAGACGAGCAGTTCTTC